Shown below are 21 T cell receptor beta chains from a single sample sequenced in a study of T-cell reconstitution after alpha-beta-depleted transplantation in children. During its preparation, the TCRbeta library received unique molecular identifiers. MiXCR, applied by TCRdb to the PCR reads, yields one record per CDR3 protein. The sample lists about 610,000 distinct CDR3 sequences; 25% to 30% were seen once. This specimen was PBMCs, taken before TCRalphabeta/CD19-depleted stem cell transplant. The origin of the receptors is a boy under two years old with Wiskott-Aldrich syndrome, due to receive a stem cell transplant.

V is TRBV7-6 and J is TRBJ2-3; 14 positions match TRBD2. Germline trimming cut 5 bases from V and 2 bases from J; bases unmatched to any gene: 12. Germline-derived CDR1 and CDR2 are SGHVS and FNYEAQ. CDR3 length equals 19 residues. CDR3 region: CASSARLAGGSWATDTQYF. The CDR3 coding sequence is TGTGCCAGCAGCGCACGACTAGCGGGAGGGAGTTGGGCCACAGATACGCAGTATTTT. Drawing the rest from reference TRBV7-6 and TRBJ2-3, the complete variable domain is GAGVSQSPRYKVTKRGQDVALRCDPISGHVSLYWYRQALGQGPEFLTYFNYEAQQDKSGLPNDRFSAERPEGSISTLTIQRTEQRDSAMYRCASSARLAGGSWATDTQYFGPGTRLTVL.

There are a few counts of this clonotype. V gene TRBV3-1 combines with J gene TRBJ2-1; the match to TRBD2 covers 7 bases. Looked up from germline, CDR1 is LGHDT and CDR2 is YNNKEL (reference sequence). This CDR3 has 16 residues. V lost 4 bases, J lost 2 bases, and 8 bases stayed unmatched. CDR3 in amino acids: CASSPTGAGTYNEQFF. The CDR3 nucleotides read TGTGCCAGCAGCCCCACCGGAGCGGGGACCTACAATGAGCAGTTCTTC.

This clonotype was counted a few times. The genes are TRBV19 and TRBJ2-7, with D perhaps matching TRBD1 (6 bases). In germline, CDR1 is LNHDA, CDR2 SQIVND (reference sequence). The V end was cut by 4 bases, the J end by 1 base, with 14 bases between. This CDR3 contains 15 residues. DNA for the CDR3: TGTGCCAGTAGTAGACGGCCGGGACAATCCTACGAGCAGTACTTC. Its protein product is CASSRRPGQSYEQYF.

The rearrangement links TRBV6-2 or TRBV6-3 to TRBJ2-2; no clear D. This CDR3 spans 14 amino acids. V lost 3 bases and J 7 bases, leaving 12 bases between the germline ends. Germline CDR1 and CDR2: MNHEY and SVGEGT. The CDR3 nucleotides read TGTGCCAGCAGTTATAAAGGCGCGATCGGGGAGCTGTTTTTT. This codes for CASSYKGAIGELFF.

This clonotype was observed many times. V gene TRBV28 combines with J gene TRBJ2-7, with no clear D. CDR3 length: 11 amino acids. V was pared by 6 bases and J by 3 bases, with 6 bases between. Germline CDR1 reads MDHEN; CDR2 reads SYDVKM. The CDR3 is CASRRYYEQYF. Here the CDR3 DNA reads TGTGCCAGCAGACGTTACTACGAGCAGTACTTC.

The chain couples TRBV7-2 to TRBJ1-5; 7 bases map to TRBD1. Losses at the gene ends were 0 bases for V and 0 bases for J; bases not matched to a gene: 8. The length of the CDR3 is 18 residues. The germline V gene has CDR1 SGHTA and CDR2 FQGNSA. CDR3 amino acids: CASSLAWTGRDSNQPQHF. The DNA of the CDR3 is TGTGCCAGCAGCTTAGCCTGGACAGGTCGCGATAGCAATCAGCCCCAGCATTTT.

The rearrangement links TRBV7-9 to TRBJ1-1; perhaps TRBD1 as D (5 bases). The length of the CDR3 is 12 residues. Germline CDR1 is SEHNR and CDR2 is FQNEAQ (reference sequence). V shed 0 bases and J shed 12 bases, with 11 bases lying between them. In DNA form, the CDR3 reads TGTGCCAGCAGCTTAGCCACGGAGGGGACTTTCTTT. This gives the protein CASSLATEGTFF.

The V call is TRBV5-1, the J call TRBJ2-3; tentatively, D is TRBD1 or TRBD2 (5 bases each). V dropped 3 bases and J dropped 4 bases, with 15 bases sitting between them. This CDR3 region has 15 residues. The germline V gene encodes CDR1 SGHRS and CDR2 YFSETQ. CDR3 sequence (DNA): TGCGCCAGCAGCTGGGACCCGTCTTTTGCAGATACGCAGTATTTT. Residues: CASSWDPSFADTQYF.

The gene calls are TRBV7-8 and TRBJ2-1, with D possibly TRBD1 on 5 matching bases. Trimming shortened V by 5 bases and J by 6 bases, and 17 bases separated the two germline ends. The V gene's germline CDR1 is SGHVS and CDR2 FQNEAQ. The CDR3 contains 15 residues. DNA for the CDR3: TGTGCCAGCAGCCTCAGGGAAATGGGGCCCAATGAGCAGTTCTTC. Its protein is CASSLREMGPNEQFF.

The chain employs TRBV18 and TRBJ1-3; D gene uncertain. V was shortened by 0 bases and J by 2 bases, with 11 bases between the two germline ends. CDR1 and CDR2 from the germline V gene are KGHSH and LQKENI. This CDR3 spans 16 amino acids. In nucleotides, the CDR3 is TGTGCCAGCTCACCACCGGGTGGGTTCGCTGGAAACACCATATATTTT. Translation gives CASSPPGGFAGNTIYF.

This sequence joins TRBV7-8 and TRBJ1-5; D not resolved. CDR1 and CDR2 from the germline V gene are SGHVS and FQNEAQ. The CDR3 sequence is 15 residues long. Between the trimmed V and J ends, which lost 1 base and 1 base, there was a span of 8 bases. The DNA of the CDR3 is TGTGCCAGCAGCTTAGATTCGGGCAGCAATCAGCCCCAGCATTTT. Translating gives CASSLDSGSNQPQHF.

The chain carries TRBV5-1 and TRBJ2-3; unclear D gene. In germline, CDR1 is SGHRS, CDR2 YFSETQ. The CDR3 spans 15 residues. V lost 3 bases and J 0 bases, leaving 11 bases between the germline ends. The CDR3 here is CASSSLGVSTDTQYF. CDR3 nucleotide sequence: TGCGCCAGCAGCTCGCTCGGCGTTAGCACAGATACGCAGTATTTT.

This chain joins TRBV30 and TRBJ2-2; possible D gene TRBD2, 6 bases. Germline CDR1 is GTSNPN and CDR2 is SVGIG (reference sequence). This CDR3 is built from 14 residues. Trimming took 3 bases from V and 5 from J, leaving 13 bases between them. In DNA, the CDR3 is TGTGCCTGGAGAACCGGGAGTTTGACCGGGGAGCTGTTTTTT. It yields the protein CAWRTGSLTGELFF.

The chain couples TRBV20-1 to TRBJ2-1; D tentatively reads TRBD1 or TRBD2 (6 bases each). V gave up 0 bases and J gave up 15 bases, with 9 bases separating them. The CDR3 length is 10 residues. Germline V gene data show CDR1 as DFQATT and CDR2 as SNEGSKA (reference sequence). The DNA for the CDR3 is TGCAGTGCTAGAGAAGGGGGGACGTTCTTC. Its protein product is CSAREGGTFF.

This clonotype was recorded a few times. The rearrangement uses TRBV5-1 and TRBJ1-1; D perhaps matches TRBD1 (6 bases). Germline V gene lookup returns CDR1 SGHRS and CDR2 YFSETQ. The CDR3 has 16 residues. V lost 1 base and J lost 5, with 18 bases in between. The CDR3 DNA reads TGCGCCAGCAGCTTGCAACCGGCAGGGGATGGGACTGAAGCTTTCTTT. It yields the protein CASSLQPAGDGTEAFF.

V usage is TRBV6-5 and J usage is TRBJ2-3; 7 bases match TRBD2. Germline loops: CDR1 MNHEY, CDR2 SVGAGI. The CDR3 has 16 residues. V lost 6 bases, J lost 0 bases, and 9 bases stayed unmatched. DNA of the CDR3: TGTGCCAGCAGCTCGACTAGCATTGCTAGCACAGATACGCAGTATTTT. Its protein is CASSSTSIASTDTQYF.

This rearrangement joins TRBV27 to TRBJ2-7; perhaps TRBD1 as D (6 bases). Per the germline V gene, CDR1 is MNHEY and CDR2 is SMNVEV (reference sequence). The CDR3 sequence is 17 residues long. Deletions cut 1 base from V and 2 bases from J, with 18 bases between. CDR3 in DNA: TGTGCCAGCAGTTTATGGGGGCTAGGGGACGGTACCTACGAGCAGTACTTC. It codes for CASSLWGLGDGTYEQYF.

The chain uses TRBV19 and TRBJ2-2; TRBD1 matches at 11 bases. V shed 6 bases and J 7 bases; nucleotides not matched to a gene: 10. CDR1 and CDR2 (germline): LNHDA, SQIVND (reference sequence). The CDR3 extends over 16 amino acids. CDR3 sequence (DNA): TGTGCCAGTAGGAACGGGGGGACAGGGGGTAACGGGGAGCTGTTTTTT. This sequence encodes CASRNGGTGGNGELFF.

This sequence joins TRBV20-1 and TRBJ2-7, with D uncertain. Between the trimmed V and J ends, which lost 0 bases and 5 bases, there was a span of 17 bases. CDR1 is DFQATT and CDR2 is SNEGSKA in the germline V gene (reference sequence). This CDR3 contains 15 residues. The CDR3 sequence is CSARDMRLTPNEQYF. CDR3 nucleotides: TGCAGTGCTAGAGATATGAGGCTAACGCCCAACGAGCAGTACTTC.

This rearrangement joins TRBV5-1 to TRBJ2-3; 10 bases map to TRBD2. This CDR3 contains 17 residues. Germline V lookup: CDR1 SGHRS, CDR2 YFSETQ. Trimming at V came to 4 bases and at J to 4 bases, leaving 12 bases not matched to a gene. The CDR3 DNA is TGCGCCAGCAGCCTCTTCAGCGGGAGGGCCGTGGCAGATACGCAGTATTTT. Translation gives CASSLFSGRAVADTQYF. The complete variable domain, with remaining parts taken from reference TRBV5-1 and TRBJ2-3, reads KAGVTQTPRYLIKTRGQQVTLSCSPISGHRSVSWYQQTPGQGLQFLFEYFSETQRNKGNFPGRFSGRQFSNSRSEMNVSTLELGDSALYLCASSLFSGRAVADTQYFGPGTRLTVL.

J is TRBJ2-1 and V is TRBV20-1, with 10 bases lining up with TRBD2. CDR1 DFQATT and CDR2 SNEGSKA come from the germline V gene (reference sequence). The CDR3 totals 15 residues. Losses at the gene ends were 5 bases for V and 4 bases for J; bases not matched to a gene: 8. The CDR3 is CSASSGTSDYNEQFF. CDR3 nucleotides: TGCAGTGCTTCCTCCGGGACTAGCGATTACAATGAGCAGTTCTTC.